This T cell receptor beta chain was observed in a study of T cell responses to AZD1222 COVID-19 vaccine. This table comes from immunoSEQ multiplex PCR, and its TCRdb copy is limited to in-frame clones, with some not included. The data contain more than 150,000 clones, 75% to 95% of them seen just once; the ten biggest clones take up roughly 1.6%. This clone is a singleton in its sample. The TCR comes from an adult in good health. The sequencing used peripheral blood, collected on day 0 of AZD1222 vaccination.

The CDR3, as DNA: TGTGCCAGCAGCTCTCCTACAGGGGGCTGGGAGACCCAGTACTTC. Translating it yields CASSSPTGGWETQYF. This chain uses TRBV7-2 with TRBJ2-5; 9 bases fit TRBD1. The CDR3 contains 15 residues. After removal of 4 bases from V and 5 bases from J, the junction contained 8 bases not matched to a gene. Germline assignment: CDR1 SGHTA and CDR2 FQGNSA.